The 22 T cell receptor beta chains given below trace back to one sample, sequenced in a study of T-cell reconstitution after alpha-beta-depleted transplantation in children. As it was prepared, the TCRbeta library received unique molecular identifiers. TCRdb recomputed calls from the PCR reads with MiXCR, one row per CDR3 protein. The sample lists a few hundred thousand distinct CDR3 sequences, around 21% occurring once. Source: PBMCs from the stem cell graft donor, taken from the stem cell graft. The source of these receptors is a human donor who donated a stem cell graft to a child with acute myeloid leukemia.

The chain joins TRBV21-1 to TRBJ2-1. TRBV21-1 counts as a pseudogene. The CDR3 contains 12 residues. CDR3 protein: CASSKAPDEQFF. The DNA for the CDR3 is TGTGCCAGCAGCAAAGCGCCGGATGAGCAGTTCTTC.

The gene calls are TRBV7-9 and TRBJ2-1; 8 bases are a match to TRBD2. Germline V gene data show CDR1 as SEHNR and CDR2 as FQNEAQ (reference sequence). The CDR3 has 17 amino acids. Trimming cost V 5 bases and J 8 bases; bases outside gene matches: 17. The CDR3 nucleotides are TGTGCCAGCAGCCCCCGACCGGGGATTAGCGGGACCCATGAGCAGTTCTTC. Protein product: CASSPRPGISGTHEQFF.

This clonotype was counted ten times or more. The V gene is TRBV4-2, the J gene TRBJ2-7; D not resolved. This CDR3 spans 12 amino acids. The V and J ends lost 5 bases and 0 bases respectively, with 5 bases between them. Germline loops: CDR1 LGHNA, CDR2 YNFKEQ. CDR3 protein: CASSEASYEQYF. The CDR3 region has the DNA TGTGCCAGCAGCGAAGCCTCCTACGAGCAGTACTTC.

The chain is built from TRBV20-1 and TRBJ2-5; TRBD1 agrees at 7 bases. J lost 6 bases, V lost 5 bases, and 6 bases had no gene match. This CDR3 region has 12 residues. Germline CDR1 and CDR2: DFQATT and SNEGSKA (reference sequence). CDR3 loop: CSAVRQGKTQYF. CDR3 DNA: TGCAGTGCTGTCAGACAGGGAAAGACCCAGTACTTC.

This clonotype has a handful of counts. The V gene is TRBV21-1, the J gene TRBJ2-2; TRBD2 reflects the table's D call only, with no check against the DNA. TRBV21-1 is given as a pseudogene. The CDR3 totals 18 residues. CDR3 sequence reads: CASSSPGLAEGNTGELFF. DNA for the CDR3: TGTGCCAGCAGCAGCCCGGGACTAGCGGAGGGGAACACCGGGGAGCTGTTTTTT.

This clonotype was counted ten times or more. This sequence joins TRBV20-1 and TRBJ2-7, with TRBD1 matching 10 bases. This CDR3 region has 15 residues. Germline values: CDR1 DFQATT, CDR2 SNEGSKA (reference sequence). J was trimmed by 1 base and V by 6 bases; bases with no gene match: 9. The CDR3 reads CSASHGTGVSYEQYF. The CDR3 nucleotides are TGCAGTGCCAGCCACGGGACAGGGGTTTCCTACGAGCAGTACTTC.

This rearrangement joins TRBV12-3 or TRBV12-4 to TRBJ2-1, with 11 nucleotides matching TRBD2. The CDR3 is 16 amino acids. V shed 1 base, J shed 4 bases, and the junction held 3 bases outside the gene matches. The CDR3 loop is CASSLGASGGYNEQFF. CDR3 nucleotides: TGTGCCAGCAGTTTAGGGGCTAGCGGGGGGTACAATGAGCAGTTCTTC.

Concerning this clonotype itself: Since the CDR3 does not end with the conserved phenylalanine or tryptophan, this likely comes from a read error. This chain joins TRBV4-3 and TRBJ2-1; D gene uncertain. Germline CDR1 LGHNA, CDR2 YSLEER. The CDR3 is 15 residues long. The V end was cut by 4 bases, the J end by 7 bases, with 17 bases between. CDR3 nucleotides: TGCGCCAGCAGCCCCCAGACCCTTAGTGGGAATGAGCAGTTCTAC. The encoded protein is CASSPQTLSGNEQFY.

This clonotype occurred a few times. V and J are TRBV29-1 and TRBJ2-5; D unclear. Germline assignment: CDR1 SQVTM and CDR2 ANQGSEA. With 2 bases removed from V and 5 bases from J, the gap between germline ends came to 12 bases. The CDR3 contains 13 residues. CDR3 in amino acids: CSVELSGGETQYF. CDR3 DNA sequence: TGCAGCGTTGAATTGTCAGGCGGCGAGACCCAGTACTTC. Based on the CDR3 plus reference TRBV29-1 and TRBJ2-5, the full variable domain is SAVISQKPSRDICQRGTSLTIQCQVDSQVTMMFWYRQQPGQSLTLIATANQGSEATYESGFVIDKFPISRPNLTFSTLTVSNMSPEDSSIYLCSVELSGGETQYFGPGTRLLVL.

The V gene is TRBV4-1, the J gene TRBJ2-1; 14 bases map to TRBD2. CDR3 size: 16 residues. With V trimmed by 5 bases and J by 3 bases, 3 bases remained unmatched. The germline CDR1 and CDR2 sequences are MGHRA and YSYEKL. CDR3 loop: CASSGGLAGVYNEQFF. The CDR3 nucleotides read TGCGCCAGCAGCGGGGGACTAGCGGGAGTCTACAATGAGCAGTTCTTC.

The rearrangement links TRBV3-1 to TRBJ2-7; 8 bases fit TRBD2. V was pared by 5 bases and J by 2 bases, with 5 bases of the junction left unmatched. Per germline, CDR1 LGHDT and CDR2 YNNKEL (reference sequence). This CDR3 contains 14 residues. The CDR3 loop reads CASSSAGDPYEQYF. The CDR3 DNA follows: TGTGCCAGCAGCTCAGCGGGAGACCCCTACGAGCAGTACTTC.

In its sample, this clonotype was seen many times. The rearrangement joins TRBV9 to TRBJ1-1; D not resolved. Trimming took 3 bases from V and 3 from J, leaving 9 bases between them. CDR1 is SGDLS, CDR2 YYNGEE, per germline. The CDR3 is 13 amino acids. The DNA for the CDR3 is TGTGCCAGCAGCGATACGGGTGACACTGAAGCTTTCTTT. This codes for CASSDTGDTEAFF.

In its sample, this clonotype was seen a few times. The chain combines TRBV5-1 with TRBJ2-1; D is possibly TRBD1 (6 bases). Trimming shortened V by 2 bases and J by 5 bases, and 11 bases separated the two germline ends. Looked up from germline, CDR1 is SGHRS and CDR2 is YFSETQ. The CDR3 has 14 residues. DNA for the CDR3: TGCGCCAGCAGCTTTCAGGGGCAAGACAATGAGCAGTTCTTC. Amino acids: CASSFQGQDNEQFF.

This clonotype was recorded once. The chain uses TRBV4-2 and TRBJ2-2; TRBD2 might be the D (5 bases). Per the germline V gene, CDR1 is LGHNA and CDR2 is YNFKEQ. The CDR3 spans 16 residues. The V and J ends lost 4 bases and 6 bases respectively, with 18 bases between them. In DNA, the CDR3 is TGTGCCAGCAGCCCCAGGCGTGTCGGGGATTCCGGGGAGCTGTTTTTT. The encoded protein is CASSPRRVGDSGELFF.

This clonotype came up a few times. The rearrangement joins TRBV12-3 or TRBV12-4 to TRBJ2-7, with a possible D match to TRBD2 (6 bases). This CDR3 region has 14 residues. Trimming removed 3 bases at V and 5 bases at J, with 14 bases between. This CDR3 is CASSLWGRPHEQYF. The DNA of the CDR3 is TGTGCCAGCAGTTTGTGGGGGAGGCCCCACGAGCAGTACTTC.

The CDR3 nucleotides are TGCAGTCTCCCCCGACAGGGGAATGAAAAACTGTTTTTT. Protein sequence: CSLPRQGNEKLFF. The chain recombines TRBV20-1 with TRBJ1-4; the match to TRBD1 covers 8 bases. CDR3 length equals 13 residues. Germline CDR1 and CDR2: DFQATT and SNEGSKA (reference sequence). V lost 8 bases and J lost 5; bases outside the gene matches: 7.

The chain employs TRBV5-5 and TRBJ2-7, with D uncertain. This CDR3 is built from 13 residues. Germline-derived CDR1 and CDR2 are SGHKS and YYEKEE (reference sequence). Trimming pared 2 bases from V and 6 bases from J, leaving 12 bases between. This CDR3 is CASSFGHSVEQYF. CDR3 nucleotides: TGTGCCAGCAGCTTCGGGCACTCCGTCGAGCAGTACTTC.

There are many counts of this clonotype. The chain employs TRBV15 and TRBJ2-7; D may be TRBD2 (5 bases). The germline V gene has CDR1 LNHNV and CDR2 YYDKDF (reference sequence). V gave up 0 bases and J gave up 4 bases, with 7 bases separating them. The CDR3 is 13 amino acids. The CDR3 spells CATSRDWEYEQYF. The CDR3 nucleotides read TGTGCCACCAGCAGAGATTGGGAGTACGAGCAGTACTTC.

The chain carries TRBV27 and TRBJ2-1; D ambiguous. V lost 3 bases and J lost 9, with 15 bases in between. Germline V gives CDR1 MNHEY, CDR2 SMNVEV (reference sequence). The CDR3 has 14 amino acids. CDR3 sequence: CASSFLLPGPEQFF. CDR3 nucleotides: TGTGCCAGCAGTTTCCTCCTCCCGGGCCCTGAGCAGTTCTTC.

This clonotype was detected a few times. The rearrangement uses TRBV6-5 and TRBJ1-1, with D possibly matching TRBD1 (5 bases). Trimming cost V 2 bases and J 6 bases, with 13 bases left between them. The CDR3 sequence is 14 residues long. Germline CDR1 and CDR2: MNHEY and SVGAGI. CDR3 bases: TGTGCCAGCAGTTACAGGCAGGGAGTCGCTGAAGCTTTCTTT. Translating it yields CASSYRQGVAEAFF.

This clonotype was observed many times. The chain joins TRBV12-3 or TRBV12-4 to TRBJ2-7; no clear D. The length of the CDR3 is 12 residues. V was cut by 1 base and J by 5 bases, with 6 bases left in between. The CDR3, as DNA: TGTGCCAGCAGTTTAGAGGGCCACGAGCAGTACTTC. Translated, it gives CASSLEGHEQYF.

The rearrangement links TRBV4-1 to TRBJ2-5; the match to TRBD2 covers 9 bases. This CDR3 region has 17 residues. After removal of 0 bases from V and 2 bases from J, the junction contained 7 bases not matched to a gene. Per the germline V gene, CDR1 is MGHRA and CDR2 is YSYEKL. CDR3 in amino acids: CASSQDRGGGAQETQYF. The DNA of the CDR3 is TGCGCCAGCAGCCAAGATAGGGGCGGGGGGGCACAAGAGACCCAGTACTTC.